The 22 T cell receptor beta chains in this list originate from one sample, sequenced in a study of human T cells and chemical hapten exposure. The treatment here: therapeutic diphenylcyclopropenone sensitization with weekly scalp DPC. The library tagged each cDNA molecule with unique molecular identifiers. From the reads, TCRdb called clonotypes with MiXCR, one entry per CDR3 protein. This table holds approximately 3,500 distinct CDR3 sequences, 48% found once. Sequenced here: whole blood, sampled before DPC sensitization or 2, 6, or about 24 weeks after (not recorded which). The receptors stem from an adult with alopecia areata. Some clones in this sample may be carry-over from other donors' samples. This table probably holds off-target reads from a library built for another chain.

This sequence joins TRBV7-6 and TRBJ2-7; the D gene is possibly TRBD1 (5 bases). The ends were cut back, 1 base at V and 3 bases at J, with 10 bases in the middle. This CDR3 contains 14 residues. In germline, CDR1 is SGHVS, CDR2 FNYEAQ. CDR3 loop: CASSLETANYEQYF. CDR3 DNA: TGTGCCAGCAGCTTAGAGACAGCGAACTACGAGCAGTACTTC.

This clonotype was seen only a few times. The CDR3 loop is CASSLAARRETQYF. CDR3 DNA: TGTGCCAGCAGCTTAGCGGCCCGCCGGGAGACCCAGTACTTC. This chain links TRBV7-2 with TRBJ2-5; D remains ambiguous. The V and J ends lost 0 bases and 5 bases respectively, with 10 bases between them. Germline V gene lookup returns CDR1 SGHTA and CDR2 FQGNSA. The CDR3 spans 14 residues.

This clonotype was detected a few times. The V gene is TRBV3-1, the J gene TRBJ2-2, with 8 nucleotides matching TRBD2. This CDR3 has 16 residues. Germline CDR1 is LGHDT and CDR2 is YNNKEL (reference sequence). V was pared by 7 bases and J by 1 base, with 8 bases of the junction left unmatched. CDR3 sequence reads: CASTDSGAENTGELFF. The CDR3, as DNA: TGTGCCAGCACCGATAGCGGGGCCGAGAACACCGGGGAGCTGTTTTTT.

This sequence joins TRBV6-2 or TRBV6-3 and TRBJ2-7; 7 bases are a match to TRBD1. The ends lost 8 bases at V and 7 bases at J; junction bases unmatched: 8. The germline CDR1 and CDR2 sequences are MNHEY and SVGEGT. The CDR3 covers 12 residues. The CDR3 region is CASGTGVGEQYF. Written as DNA, the CDR3 is TGTGCCAGCGGTACAGGGGTGGGGGAGCAGTACTTC.

In its sample, this clonotype was seen a few times. This chain links TRBV30 with TRBJ2-5; D gene uncertain. CDR1 GTSNPN and CDR2 SVGIG come from the germline V gene (reference sequence). The germline V and J ends were trimmed by 0 bases and 2 bases, with 7 bases remaining between them. CDR3 size: 13 residues. CDR3 sequence: CAWSVLSQETQYF. DNA of the CDR3: TGTGCCTGGAGTGTATTAAGTCAAGAGACCCAGTACTTC.

This clonotype was picked up a small number of times. V usage is TRBV9 and J usage is TRBJ2-2; D perhaps matches TRBD1 (5 bases). The germline V gene encodes CDR1 SGDLS and CDR2 YYNGEE. CDR3 length: 14 residues. Trimming pared 3 bases from V and 4 bases from J, leaving 10 bases between. CDR3: CASSGQGATGELFF. The DNA for the CDR3 is TGTGCCAGCAGCGGGCAGGGTGCCACCGGGGAGCTGTTTTTT.

This clonotype has just one count. The V and J genes are TRBV5-1 and TRBJ2-7; no clear D. This CDR3 has 10 amino acids. Germline V gene lookup returns CDR1 SGHRS and CDR2 YFSETQ. V lost 4 bases to trimming and J lost 3 bases, with 2 bases between them. CDR3 loop: CASSVYEQYF. CDR3 nucleotides: TGCGCCAGCAGCGTCTACGAGCAGTACTTC.

CDR3 nucleotide sequence: TGTGCCAGCAGTGCTTTACCCGGAACGCTATACGAGCAGTACTTC. Protein: CASSALPGTLYEQYF. The chain has TRBV2 and TRBJ2-7; the D is unclear. There are 15 residues in the CDR3. The V gene lost 4 bases and the J gene lost 4 bases, with 17 bases spanning the gap. Germline lookup yields CDR1 SNHLY and CDR2 FYNNEI.

V gene TRBV20-1 combines with J gene TRBJ1-2, with D possibly being TRBD1 (5 bases). This CDR3 has 13 residues. Germline loops: CDR1 DFQATT, CDR2 SNEGSKA (reference sequence). V was pared by 3 bases and J by 1 base, with 9 bases between. The CDR3 is CSASWGVNYGYTF. The CDR3 DNA follows: TGCAGTGCTAGTTGGGGGGTTAACTATGGCTACACCTTC.

This clonotype showed up just once. The gene calls are TRBV6-1 and TRBJ2-7; D is unclear. Germline loops: CDR1 MNHNS, CDR2 SASEGT. The CDR3 runs to 11 residues. V lost 4 bases and J 3 bases, leaving 4 bases between the germline ends. In nucleotides, the CDR3 is TGTGCCAGCAGTGGAGACTACGAGCAGTACTTC. Its protein is CASSGDYEQYF.

The chain combines TRBV18 with TRBJ2-7; 10 nucleotides line up with TRBD1. V lost 4 bases and J lost 2; bases outside the gene matches: 2. The germline CDR1 and CDR2 sequences are KGHSH and LQKENI. CDR3 length equals 14 residues. The CDR3 protein is CASSLGQGTYEQYF. CDR3 nucleotides: TGTGCCAGCTCACTGGGACAGGGGACCTACGAGCAGTACTTC. Looking up the rest from reference TRBV18 and TRBJ2-7 gives the full variable domain: NAGVMQNPRHLVRRRGQEARLRCSPMKGHSHVYWYRQLPEEGLKFMVYLQKENIIDESGMPKERFSAEFPKEGPSILRIQQVVRGDSAAYFCASSLGQGTYEQYFGPGTRLTVT.

The CDR3 spells CASSPGDSNEQFF. DNA for the CDR3: TGTGCCAGCAGCCCCGGCGATTCCAATGAGCAGTTCTTC. The chain has TRBV11-3 and TRBJ2-1, with D hard to call. CDR1 is SGHNT, CDR2 YENEEA, per germline. There are 13 residues in the CDR3. V shed 5 bases and J shed 6 bases, with 11 bases lying between them.

This sequence joins TRBV12-3 or TRBV12-4 and TRBJ2-1; a weak D match, TRBD2 (6 bases). V dropped 7 bases and J dropped 3 bases, with 22 bases sitting between them. The CDR3 is 17 residues long. The CDR3 bases are TGTGCCAGCACCCAATGGTTCGCCGGGGGTAACTACAATGAGCAGTTCTTC. Encoded protein: CASTQWFAGGNYNEQFF.

V and J are TRBV13 and TRBJ1-6; no firm D call. The germline V and J ends were trimmed by 4 bases and 9 bases, with 10 bases remaining between them. Germline CDR1 PRHDT, CDR2 FYEKMQ (reference sequence). The CDR3 consists of 13 residues. CDR3 in DNA: TGTGCCAGCAGCTCACGGACGGTTTCACCCCTCCACTTT. Protein: CASSSRTVSPLHF.

This clonotype turned up a few times. The V and J genes are TRBV23-1 and TRBJ2-7; 7 bases line up with TRBD2. TRBV23-1 has ORF status, its function being uncertain. J was trimmed by 0 bases and V by 0 bases; bases with no gene match: 8. This CDR3 has 17 amino acids. DNA of the CDR3: TGCGCCAGCAGTCAATCGGGAGGGACCCCCACCTCCTACGAGCAGTACTTC. As protein: CASSQSGGTPTSYEQYF.

The rearrangement uses TRBV7-6 and TRBJ2-3; tentatively, D is TRBD2 (6 bases). Germline loops: CDR1 SGHVS, CDR2 FNYEAQ. V shed 2 bases and J shed 4 bases, with 16 bases lying between them. The CDR3 is 16 residues long. CDR3 loop: CASSLRRDLLADTQYF. In nucleotides, the CDR3 is TGTGCCAGCAGCTTACGGCGGGACTTGTTGGCAGATACGCAGTATTTT. Full variable domain (missing parts from reference TRBV7-6 and TRBJ2-3): GAGVSQSPRYKVTKRGQDVALRCDPISGHVSLYWYRQALGQGPEFLTYFNYEAQQDKSGLPNDRFSAERPEGSISTLTIQRTEQRDSAMYRCASSLRRDLLADTQYFGPGTRLTVL.

The chain joins TRBV18 to TRBJ2-7; 8 nucleotides agree with TRBD1. Germline assignment: CDR1 KGHSH and CDR2 LQKENI. The CDR3 is 16 amino acids. With V trimmed by 3 bases and J by 2 bases, 9 bases remained unmatched. CDR3 bases: TGTGCCAGCTCACCGAAGATACAGGGGGAGACCTACGAGCAGTACTTC. Its translation is CASSPKIQGETYEQYF.

The chain is built from TRBV7-6 and TRBJ1-6, with 7 bases lining up with TRBD1. V lost 5 bases and J lost 10; bases outside the gene matches: 14. The germline V gene has CDR1 SGHVS and CDR2 FNYEAQ. The CDR3 runs 16 residues. CDR3 in DNA: TGTGCCAGCAGCGCTGTTCCAGGGGGTGTAGGATCACCCCTCCACTTT. Protein product: CASSAVPGGVGSPLHF.

This clonotype was counted only a few times. This sequence joins TRBV7-2 and TRBJ2-7; perhaps TRBD1 as D (5 bases). The CDR3 consists of 15 residues. Deletions cut 5 bases from V and 2 bases from J, with 16 bases between. Germline lookup yields CDR1 SGHTA and CDR2 FQGNSA. The CDR3 nucleotides are TGTGCCAGCAGCGTAGGATTACAGGTTACCTACGAGCAGTACTTC. Translating it yields CASSVGLQVTYEQYF.

There are a few counts of this clonotype. V is TRBV29-1 and J is TRBJ2-6; 11 positions agree with TRBD1. This CDR3 spans 15 amino acids. V gave up 4 bases and J gave up 4 bases; unmatched junction bases: 3. From germline, CDR1 is SQVTM and CDR2 ANQGSEA. The CDR3 loop is CSVADRGLGANVLTF. For the CDR3, the DNA is TGCAGCGTTGCGGACAGGGGGCTCGGGGCCAACGTCCTGACTTTC.

This chain connects TRBV4-1 to TRBJ1-3, with D uncertain. Germline CDR1 is MGHRA and CDR2 is YSYEKL. CDR3 size: 16 residues. The germline V and J ends were trimmed by 0 bases and 0 bases, with 9 bases remaining between them. Here the CDR3 reads CASSQDFGLSGNTIYF. CDR3 DNA: TGCGCCAGCAGCCAAGATTTCGGCCTCTCTGGAAACACCATATATTTT.

The rearrangement uses TRBV7-6 and TRBJ2-7, with 7 bases lining up with TRBD1. Germline-derived CDR1 and CDR2 are SGHVS and FNYEAQ. J was trimmed by 0 bases and V by 5 bases; bases with no gene match: 7. There are 15 residues in the CDR3. CDR3 residues: CASSLGQDSSYEQYF. The DNA for the CDR3 is TGTGCCAGCAGCCTTGGACAGGACAGCTCCTACGAGCAGTACTTC. Filled out from reference TRBV7-6 and TRBJ2-7, the complete variable domain reads GAGVSQSPRYKVTKRGQDVALRCDPISGHVSLYWYRQALGQGPEFLTYFNYEAQQDKSGLPNDRFSAERPEGSISTLTIQRTEQRDSAMYRCASSLGQDSSYEQYFGPGTRLTVT.